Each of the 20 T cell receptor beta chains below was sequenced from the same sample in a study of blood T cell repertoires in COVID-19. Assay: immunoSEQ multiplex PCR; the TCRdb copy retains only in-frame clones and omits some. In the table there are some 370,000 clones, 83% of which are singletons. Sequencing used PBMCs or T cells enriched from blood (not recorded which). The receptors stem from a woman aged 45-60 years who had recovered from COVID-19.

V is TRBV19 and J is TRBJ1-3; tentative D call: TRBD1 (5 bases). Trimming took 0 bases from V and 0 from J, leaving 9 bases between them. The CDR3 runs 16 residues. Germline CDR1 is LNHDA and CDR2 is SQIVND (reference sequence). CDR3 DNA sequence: TGTGCCAGTAGTATAGAGTTCAGGGTCTCTGGAAACACCATATATTTT. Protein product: CASSIEFRVSGNTIYF. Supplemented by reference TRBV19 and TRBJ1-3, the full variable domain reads DGGITQSPKYLFRKEGQNVTLSCEQNLNHDAMYWYRQDPGQGLRLIYYSQIVNDFQKGDIAEGYSVSREKKESFPLTVTSAQKNPTAFYLCASSIEFRVSGNTIYFGEGSWLTVV.

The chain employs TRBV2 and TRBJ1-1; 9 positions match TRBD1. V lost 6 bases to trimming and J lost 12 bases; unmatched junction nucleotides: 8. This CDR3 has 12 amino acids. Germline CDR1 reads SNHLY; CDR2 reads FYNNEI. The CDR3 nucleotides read TGTGCCAGCAGCGGGACAGGGTCGTGGTCTTTCTTT. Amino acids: CASSGTGSWSFF. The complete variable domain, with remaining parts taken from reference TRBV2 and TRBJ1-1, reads EPEVTQTPSHQVTQMGQEVILRCVPISNHLYFYWYRQILGQKVEFLVSFYNNEISEKSEIFDDQFSVERPDGSNFTLKIRSTKLEDSAMYFCASSGTGSWSFFGQGTRLTVV.

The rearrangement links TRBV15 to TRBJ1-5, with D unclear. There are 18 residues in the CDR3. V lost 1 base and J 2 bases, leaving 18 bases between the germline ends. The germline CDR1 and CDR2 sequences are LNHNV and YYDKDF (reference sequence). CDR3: CATSRGSRTTSGNQPQHF. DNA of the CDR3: TGTGCCACCAGCAGAGGCTCGCGGACTACCTCGGGCAATCAGCCCCAGCATTTT.

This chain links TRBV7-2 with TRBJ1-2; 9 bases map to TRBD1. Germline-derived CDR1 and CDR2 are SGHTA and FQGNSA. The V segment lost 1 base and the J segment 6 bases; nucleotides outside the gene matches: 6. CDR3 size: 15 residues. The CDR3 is CASSLEDRGTNGYTF. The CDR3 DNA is TGTGCCAGCAGCTTAGAAGACAGGGGGACGAATGGCTACACCTTC.

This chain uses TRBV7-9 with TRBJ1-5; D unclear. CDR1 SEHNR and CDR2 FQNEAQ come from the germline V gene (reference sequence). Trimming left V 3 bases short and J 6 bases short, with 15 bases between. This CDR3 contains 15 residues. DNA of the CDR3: TGTGCCAGCAGCTTCTCTAGGTTGGGTCCTCAGCCCCAGCATTTT. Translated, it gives CASSFSRLGPQPQHF.

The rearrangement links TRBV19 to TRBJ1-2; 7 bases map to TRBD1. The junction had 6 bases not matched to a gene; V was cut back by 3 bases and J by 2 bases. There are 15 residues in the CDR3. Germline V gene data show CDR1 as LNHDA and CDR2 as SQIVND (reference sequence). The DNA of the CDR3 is TGTGCCAGTAGTATTTCGGGACAGAGAAACTATGGCTACACCTTC. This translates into CASSISGQRNYGYTF.

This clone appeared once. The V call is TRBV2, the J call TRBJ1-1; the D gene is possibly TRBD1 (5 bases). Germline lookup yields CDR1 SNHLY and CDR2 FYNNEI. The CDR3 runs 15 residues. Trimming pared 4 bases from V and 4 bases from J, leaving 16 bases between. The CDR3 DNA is TGTGCCAGCAGTGCCGTGCGCAGGGTGGGCACTGAAGCTTTCTTT. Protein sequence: CASSAVRRVGTEAFF.

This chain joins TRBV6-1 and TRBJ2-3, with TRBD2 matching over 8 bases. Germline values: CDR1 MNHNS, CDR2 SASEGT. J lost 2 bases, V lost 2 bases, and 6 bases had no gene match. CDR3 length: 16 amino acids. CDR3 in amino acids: CASSELPGGPTDTQYF. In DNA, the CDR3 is TGTGCCAGCAGTGAACTTCCGGGAGGGCCCACAGATACGCAGTATTTT.

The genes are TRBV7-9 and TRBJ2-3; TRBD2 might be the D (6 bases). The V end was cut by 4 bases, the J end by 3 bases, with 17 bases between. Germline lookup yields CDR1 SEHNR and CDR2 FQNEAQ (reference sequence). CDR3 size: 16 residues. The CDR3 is CASSSWERVLTDTQYF. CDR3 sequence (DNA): TGTGCCAGCAGCTCATGGGAGCGGGTTCTTACAGATACGCAGTATTTT.

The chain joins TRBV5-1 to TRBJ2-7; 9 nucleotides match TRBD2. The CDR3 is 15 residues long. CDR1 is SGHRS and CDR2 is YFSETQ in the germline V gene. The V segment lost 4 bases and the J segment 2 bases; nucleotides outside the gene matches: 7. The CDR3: CASSVLAGPTYEQYF. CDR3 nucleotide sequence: TGCGCCAGCAGCGTGCTAGCGGGACCAACCTACGAGCAGTACTTC.

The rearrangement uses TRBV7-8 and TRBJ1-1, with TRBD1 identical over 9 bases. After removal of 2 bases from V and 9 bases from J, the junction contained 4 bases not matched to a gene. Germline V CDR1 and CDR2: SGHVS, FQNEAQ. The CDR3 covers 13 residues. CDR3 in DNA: TGTGCCAGCAGCTTATCTGGGACAGGGAAAGCTTTCTTT. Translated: CASSLSGTGKAFF.

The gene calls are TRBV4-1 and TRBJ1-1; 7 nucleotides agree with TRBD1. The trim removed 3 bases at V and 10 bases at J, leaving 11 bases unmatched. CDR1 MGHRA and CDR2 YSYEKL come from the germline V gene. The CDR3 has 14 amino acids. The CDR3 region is CASSHQRDSSGAFF. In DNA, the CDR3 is TGCGCCAGCAGCCATCAGAGGGACAGCTCCGGAGCTTTCTTT.

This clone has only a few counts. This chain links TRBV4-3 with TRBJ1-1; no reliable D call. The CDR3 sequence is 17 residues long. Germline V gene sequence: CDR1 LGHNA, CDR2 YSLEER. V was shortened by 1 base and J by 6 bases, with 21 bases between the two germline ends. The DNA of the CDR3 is TGCGCCAGCAGCCAAGGTGCAACCACCTTCAGAAACCCTGAAGCTTTCTTT. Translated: CASSQGATTFRNPEAFF.

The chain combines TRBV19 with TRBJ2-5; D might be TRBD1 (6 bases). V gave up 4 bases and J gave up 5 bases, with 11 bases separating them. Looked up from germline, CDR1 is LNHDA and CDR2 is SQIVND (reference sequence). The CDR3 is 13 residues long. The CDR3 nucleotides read TGTGCCAGTAGTAGTACAGGGAAGGAGACCCAGTACTTC. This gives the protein CASSSTGKETQYF.

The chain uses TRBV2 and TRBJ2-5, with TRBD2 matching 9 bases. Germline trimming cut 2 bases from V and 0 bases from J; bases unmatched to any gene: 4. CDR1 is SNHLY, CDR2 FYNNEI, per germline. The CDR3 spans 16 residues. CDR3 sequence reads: CASSERLAVNQETQYF. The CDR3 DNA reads TGTGCCAGCAGTGAAAGACTAGCGGTAAACCAAGAGACCCAGTACTTC.

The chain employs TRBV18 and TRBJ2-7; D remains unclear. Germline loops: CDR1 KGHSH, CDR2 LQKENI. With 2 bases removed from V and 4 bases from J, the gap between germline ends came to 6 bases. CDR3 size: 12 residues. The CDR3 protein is CASSPSIYEQYF. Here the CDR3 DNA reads TGTGCCAGCTCACCATCTATATACGAGCAGTACTTC.

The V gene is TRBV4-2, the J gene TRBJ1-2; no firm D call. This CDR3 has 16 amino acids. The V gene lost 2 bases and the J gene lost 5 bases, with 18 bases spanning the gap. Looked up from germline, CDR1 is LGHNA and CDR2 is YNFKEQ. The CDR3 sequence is CASSQRDGDGGYGYTF. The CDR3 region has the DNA TGTGCCAGCAGCCAACGAGACGGCGATGGAGGGTATGGCTACACCTTC.

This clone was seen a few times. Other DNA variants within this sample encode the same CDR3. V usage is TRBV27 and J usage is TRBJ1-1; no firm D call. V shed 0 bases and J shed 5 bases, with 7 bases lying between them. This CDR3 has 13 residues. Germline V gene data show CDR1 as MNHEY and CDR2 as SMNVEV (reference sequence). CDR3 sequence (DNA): TGTGCCAGCAGTTTATCGGGGAGGACTGAAGCTTTCTTT. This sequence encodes CASSLSGRTEAFF.

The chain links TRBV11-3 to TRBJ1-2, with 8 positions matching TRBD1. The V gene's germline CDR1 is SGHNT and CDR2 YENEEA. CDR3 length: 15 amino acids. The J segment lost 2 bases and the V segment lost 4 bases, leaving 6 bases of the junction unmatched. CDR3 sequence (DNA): TGTGCCAGCAGCTCCTGGACAGGGACAAACTATGGCTACACCTTC. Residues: CASSSWTGTNYGYTF.

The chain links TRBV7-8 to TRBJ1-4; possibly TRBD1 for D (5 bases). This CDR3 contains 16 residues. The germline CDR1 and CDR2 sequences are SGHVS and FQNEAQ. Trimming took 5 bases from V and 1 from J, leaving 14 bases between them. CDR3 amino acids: CASSLQGWGTNEKLFF. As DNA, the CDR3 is TGTGCCAGCAGCCTCCAGGGTTGGGGAACTAATGAAAAACTGTTTTTT.